This is a list of T cell receptor beta chains from one sample in a study of shared clonotypes between healthy human individuals. Libraries were prepared by immunoSEQ multiplex PCR; TCRdb keeps only in-frame clonotypes and omits some of them. The sample shows about 700,000 clones, 92% of them seen only once. The sequencing sample was made of naive CD8+ T cells sorted from blood. These receptor sequences come from a man younger than 40 in good health. Both conserved end residues are part of each CDR3. The D gene is left open where the match is weak. Clone size is shown for a subset of rows, as once, few, many or a class of expanded clone.

D gene,V gene,J gene,clone size,CDR3 DNA,CDR3 protein
.,TRBV29-1,TRBJ2-7,.,TGCAGCGTTGAAGCCCAGGGCCCGACAGGCCACCAGGATTACGAGCAGTACTTC,CSVEAQGPTGHQDYEQYF
.,TRBV10-1,TRBJ2-1,.,TGCGCCAGCAGTGAAGGAGGGATCCACAATGAGCAGTTCTTC,CASSEGGIHNEQFF
.,TRBV9,TRBJ2-2,.,TGTGCCAGCAGCGGGACATACACCGGGGAGCTGTTTTTT,CASSGTYTGELFF
.,TRBV6-5,TRBJ1-5,.,TGTGCCAGCAGGCTGCGGGCAGATAGCAATCAGCCCCAGCATTTT,CASRLRADSNQPQHF
.,TRBV27,TRBJ2-7,few,TGTGCCAGCAGTATCCGCCGTTCCTACGAGCAGTACTTC,CASSIRRSYEQYF
TRBD2,TRBV29-1,TRBJ2-5,.,TGCAGCGTAGACGGGACTAGCGGGAGTAGAGAGACCCAGTACTTC,CSVDGTSGSRETQYF
TRBD2,TRBV6-1,TRBJ2-1,.,TGTGCCAGCAGAAGCGGGACTAGCAACAATGAGCAGTTCTTC,CASRSGTSNNEQFF
TRBD2,TRBV27,TRBJ2-5,.,TGTGCCAGCAGTTCCCCGGGACTAGTTGGAGAGACCCAGTACTTC,CASSSPGLVGETQYF
.,TRBV11-2,TRBJ2-7,.,TGTGCCAGCAGTGACCCGGCAGGGGGGAGACACGAGCAGTACTTC,CASSDPAGGRHEQYF
TRBD1,TRBV28,TRBJ2-6,.,TGTGCCAGCAGTACCCTAAGGGCAGGGGGTGGTGGGGCCAACGTCCTGACTTTC,CASSTLRAGGGGANVLTF
.,TRBV5-1,TRBJ2-7,once,TGCGCCAGCTCTTGGGTGGGCCTTGTCTCCTACGAGCAGTACTTC,CASSWVGLVSYEQYF
.,TRBV7-6,TRBJ2-1,.,TGTGCCAGCAGCTTAAGGGGCGCGCGGTCTAGCTCGTACAATGAGCAGTTCTTC,CASSLRGARSSSYNEQFF
.,TRBV7-9,TRBJ2-6,.,TGTGCCAGCAGCTACACCAGACGCGACGCCGGCTCTGGGGCCAACGTCCTGACTTTC,CASSYTRRDAGSGANVLTF
TRBD2,TRBV4-1,TRBJ2-5,.,TGCGCCAGCAGCCAAGACTGGGCTAGCGGGTACCAAGAGACCCAGTACTTC,CASSQDWASGYQETQYF
.,TRBV27,TRBJ2-3,.,TGTGCCAGCAGTTTGGTTAGGGGGTACACAGATACGCAGTATTTT,CASSLVRGYTDTQYF
TRBD1,TRBV5-1,TRBJ2-7,.,TGCGCCAGCAGTGCCGGGACAGGCTACGAGCAGTACTTC,CASSAGTGYEQYF
.,TRBV10-2,TRBJ2-1,.,TGCGCCAGCAGTGAGTCTGAGGGAGCGGACAATGAGCAGTTCTTC,CASSESEGADNEQFF
.,TRBV5-1,TRBJ2-7,.,TGCGCCAGCTGCGGAGACGGGGGCCAGGGGATTCAGGAGCAGTACTTC,CASCGDGGQGIQEQYF
.,TRBV6-5,TRBJ2-7,.,TGTGCCAGCGGGGACATGGGTTACGAGCAGTACTTC,CASGDMGYEQYF
TRBD1,TRBV18,TRBJ2-1,.,TGTGCCAGCTCACCTTACAGGGGGAATGAGCAGTTCTTC,CASSPYRGNEQFF
.,TRBV5-1,TRBJ1-5,.,TGCGCCAGCAGCTTACACACAGGGAGCAATCAGCCCCAGCATTTT,CASSLHTGSNQPQHF
.,TRBV6-5,TRBJ1-3,.,TGTGCCAGCAGTTACGACGACAGCTCTGGAAACACCATATATTTT,CASSYDDSSGNTIYF
.,TRBV7-9,TRBJ1-4,.,TGTGCCAGCAGCCCGCTAAGAGGGGTAGATGAAAAACTGTTTTTT,CASSPLRGVDEKLFF
TRBD2,TRBV4-3,TRBJ2-5,.,TGCGCCAGCAGCCTCGGGACTAGCGGAAAAGAGACCCAGTACTTC,CASSLGTSGKETQYF
TRBD1,TRBV15,TRBJ1-5,.,TGTGCCACCAGCAGAGATCCAAGAGATGGGCAGGGGGCTTATTGGAGCAATCAGCCCCAGCATTTT,CATSRDPRDGQGAYWSNQPQHF
TRBD1,TRBV18,TRBJ2-5,.,TGTGCCAGCTCACCCGACAGGGGGCAGGGAGAGACCCAGTACTTC,CASSPDRGQGETQYF
.,TRBV27,TRBJ2-4,.,TGTGCCAGCAGTTTAATCGGGGAAAACATTCAGTACTTC,CASSLIGENIQYF
TRBD1,TRBV15,TRBJ2-3,.,TGTGCCACCAGCAGAGCAGGACAGGCCACAGATACGCAGTATTTT,CATSRAGQATDTQYF
.,TRBV5-8,TRBJ1-1,.,TGTGCCAGCAGCTTACTTCGGACAGAGAACACTGAAGCTTTCTTT,CASSLLRTENTEAFF
.,TRBV30,TRBJ1-1,.,TGTGCCTGGAGTACCGGGGCCAGGGGAAACACTGAAGCTTTCTTT,CAWSTGARGNTEAFF
.,TRBV7-3,TRBJ2-1,.,TGTGCCAGCAACAAATCGATTTCGGGCCCGGTTGAGCGGAGCTCCTACAATGAGCAGTTCTTC,CASNKSISGPVERSSYNEQFF
.,TRBV9,TRBJ2-1,.,TGTGCCAGCAGCGTAGGTGGTATGGGCGGTTATGAGCAGTTCTTC,CASSVGGMGGYEQFF
.,TRBV5-8,TRBJ1-4,.,TGTGCCAGCATCCGGGGCCTGGGCTGGAGTGAAGAAAAACTGTTTTTT,CASIRGLGWSEEKLFF
.,TRBV27,TRBJ2-5,.,TGTGCCAGCGGGTACTGGGGAGAGACCCAGTACTTC,CASGYWGETQYF
.,TRBV7-9,TRBJ1-2,.,TGTGCCAGCAGACAGGGTTCGGGTGGCTACACCTTC,CASRQGSGGYTF
TRBD2,TRBV19,TRBJ2-5,.,TGTGCCAGTAGCCGGACTAGCGGGAGATCGGAGACCCAGTACTTC,CASSRTSGRSETQYF
TRBD1,TRBV6-6,TRBJ1-1,.,TGTGCCAGCAGTTACTCGACAGGGGGATGGCCTGAAGCTTTCTTT,CASSYSTGGWPEAFF
.,TRBV28,TRBJ1-5,.,TGTGCCAGCAGTCTCCAGATGGACAATCAGCCCCAGCATTTT,CASSLQMDNQPQHF
.,TRBV27,TRBJ2-2,.,TGTGCCAGCAGTTCCCTGGGACCCTCTGGGGGGGAGCTGTTTTTT,CASSSLGPSGGELFF
TRBD2,TRBV28,TRBJ2-1,.,TGTGCCAGCACCTCCGGGCGGGAGCATAACAATGAGCAGTTCTTC,CASTSGREHNNEQFF
.,TRBV27,TRBJ2-1,.,TGTGCCAGCAGTTTACTCGACTACAATGAGCAGTTCTTC,CASSLLDYNEQFF
TRBD1,TRBV28,TRBJ1-5,.,TGTGCCAGCAGTTTCGGACAGGGAGATCAGCCCCAGCATTTT,CASSFGQGDQPQHF
.,TRBV27,TRBJ2-7,.,TGTGCCACCCGCAAAGGGAACTACGAGCAGTACTTC,CATRKGNYEQYF
TRBD1,TRBV2,TRBJ2-1,.,TGTGCCAGCAGGGAGTCCCGGGACAGGGGAGAGCGGTACAATGAGCAGTTCTTC,CASRESRDRGERYNEQFF
.,TRBV30,TRBJ2-7,.,TGTGCCAGCCGGGGTTCCTCCAGCCCCTACGAGCAGTACTTC,CASRGSSSPYEQYF